Presented here are 9 T cell receptor beta chains from one specimen sequenced in a study of T cell clusters in autoimmune cytopenias. TRB was amplified by touch-down multiplex PCR, primer pools A and B combined. TCRdb re-called the multiplex PCR reads and shows each CDR3 protein once, DNA omitted. Its table records around 11,000 distinct CDR3 sequences. Tens of thousands of genome equivalents of blood DNA were amplified for TRB. Another study also made use of these data, one on T cell repertoires in aging, cancer and after chemotherapy.

The sample comprised peripheral blood. The receptors shown here come from a human donor in good health.

The genes are TRBV6-2 or TRBV6-3 and TRBJ2-7; the D call from TCRdb, TRBD2, cannot be confirmed without DNA. The CDR3 extends over 14 amino acids. Germline CDR1 and CDR2: MNHEY and SVGEGT. This CDR3 is CASRRLAGPYEQYF.

The chain uses TRBV6-6 and TRBJ2-5; TCRdb's assignment of TRBD1 cannot be checked, as there is no DNA. CDR3 size: 15 residues. Germline V lookup: CDR1 MNHNY, CDR2 SVGAGI (reference sequence). The CDR3: CASSYGTGGQETQYF.

The chain couples TRBV13 to TRBJ2-7; TCRdb reports TRBD1, a call that lacks DNA to check it against. Per the germline V gene, CDR1 is PRHDT and CDR2 is FYEKMQ (reference sequence). This CDR3 region has 15 residues. The CDR3 reads CASSPSGAPSYEQYF.

The chain employs TRBV20-1 and TRBJ1-4; TCRdb's D call of TRBD1 is untestable without DNA. The germline V gene encodes CDR1 DFQATT and CDR2 SNEGSKA (reference sequence). This CDR3 has 13 residues. The CDR3: CSATTVPNEKLFF.

The rearrangement links TRBV6-1 to TRBJ2-2. Germline V gene data show CDR1 as MNHNS and CDR2 as SASEGT. The CDR3 covers 14 residues. Here the CDR3 reads CASSGVANTGELFF.

The chain couples TRBV20-1 to TRBJ1-3. The CDR3 sequence is 11 residues long. Germline CDR1 DFQATT, CDR2 SNEGSKA (reference sequence). The CDR3 here is CSANVGYTIYF.

The rearrangement joins TRBV5-6 to TRBJ1-1. There are 12 residues in the CDR3. Germline CDR1 and CDR2: SGHDT and YYEEEE. The chain's CDR3 is CASSLDHTEAFF. Full variable domain (missing parts from reference TRBV5-6 and TRBJ1-1): DAGVTQSPTHLIKTRGQQVTLRCSPKSGHDTVSWYQQALGQGPQFIFQYYEEEERQRGNFPDRFSGHQFPNYSSELNVNALLLGDSALYLCASSLDHTEAFFGQGTRLTVV.

This clonotype ranks as medium-sized in terms of frequency. This chain connects TRBV29-1 to TRBJ2-7. The CDR3 totals 13 residues. The V gene's germline CDR1 is SQVTM and CDR2 ANQGSEA. CDR3 protein: CSVEVVSSYEQYF.

This clonotype is medium-sized by frequency. The chain uses TRBV6-5 and TRBJ2-7; absent DNA, TCRdb's TRBD1 call cannot be checked. In germline, CDR1 is MNHEY, CDR2 SVGAGI. The CDR3 totals 12 residues. The CDR3 loop is CASSAQGYEQYF.